These 24 T cell receptor beta chains were all obtained from the same sample, sequenced in a study of CXCR3-negative and CXCR3-positive naive CD8 T cells. The study's findings and limits: CXCR3-positive naive cells carried more hydrophobic TRB CDR3s than CXCR3-negative ones.

Their antigen targets remain unknown. With UMI labels, 5' RACE was used to prepare the TRB cDNA libraries. Following a re-call of the 5' RACE reads, TCRdb has one entry per CDR3 protein and lacks DNA. This sample's table reports about 6,800 distinct CDR3 sequences. Specimen: naive CXCR3+ CD8+ T cells from blood. Specified subset: CD45RO-CCR7+CD27+CD95- naive CD8+ T cells expressing CXCR3 (TNR3+). The receptors shown here come from a human donor in good health. Some clones in this sample may be carry-over from other donors' samples.

By frequency, this clonotype is medium-sized. This chain connects TRBV7-9 to TRBJ1-5. The CDR3 is 15 amino acids. Germline values: CDR1 SEHNR, CDR2 FQNEAQ (reference sequence). CDR3: CASSSREDFNQPQHF.

This clonotype is deemed medium-sized by its frequency. J is TRBJ2-5 and V is TRBV5-5; the TCRdb call, TRBD1, lacks DNA for checking. In germline, CDR1 is SGHKS, CDR2 YYEKEE (reference sequence). CDR3 length: 15 residues. CDR3 amino acids: CASSDRTDPGETQYF.

This clonotype counts as medium-sized (0.01 to 0.1%) by frequency. The V and J genes are TRBV12-3 or TRBV12-4 and TRBJ1-1. This CDR3 region has 12 residues. CDR3 region: CASSLAGDKAFF.

The chain combines TRBV28 with TRBJ2-5; TCRdb outputs TRBD1, but without DNA this stays unchecked. The CDR3 length is 16 residues. Looked up from germline, CDR1 is MDHEN and CDR2 is SYDVKM. The CDR3 loop reads CASSPLGTAAVETQYF.

The chain links TRBV14 to TRBJ1-1; TCRdb's D gene call, TRBD1, goes unchecked for lack of DNA. The CDR3 has 13 amino acids. The germline gives CDR1 SGHDN, CDR2 FVKESK. The CDR3 loop reads CASSQTPGTEAFF.

The chain uses TRBV11-1 and TRBJ2-3; TCRdb calls TRBD2, which cannot be checked without DNA. CDR3 length: 16 residues. Germline CDR1 is SGHAT and CDR2 is FQDESV (reference sequence). CDR3 residues: CATARGTSDSTDTQYF.

This clonotype counts as medium-sized by frequency. The J gene is TRBJ1-1, the V gene TRBV29-1. CDR1 and CDR2 (germline): SQVTM, ANQGSEA. The CDR3 has 14 residues. This CDR3 is CSVERGGGPTEAFF.

According to its frequency, this clonotype is medium-sized. The chain uses TRBV12-3 or TRBV12-4 and TRBJ2-7; TCRdb picks TRBD2, but there is no DNA to check that call. This CDR3 has 18 residues. The CDR3 sequence: CASSPGTSGGASSYEQYF.

Frequency places this clonotype as medium-sized. The rearrangement joins TRBV29-1 to TRBJ1-3; TCRdb reports TRBD1, a call that lacks DNA to check it against. Germline loops: CDR1 SQVTM, CDR2 ANQGSEA. The CDR3 consists of 12 residues. The CDR3 here is CSVPGGGNTIYF.

The chain employs TRBV28 and TRBJ2-3; TCRdb gives TRBD2 as the D gene, but with no DNA this cannot be confirmed. CDR3 length: 16 amino acids. CDR1 MDHEN and CDR2 SYDVKM come from the germline V gene. CDR3 loop: CASSRTAREPTDTQYF. The full variable domain, with the rest looked up from reference TRBV28 and TRBJ2-3, is DVKVTQSSRYLVKRTGEKVFLECVQDMDHENMFWYRQDPGLGLRLIYFSYDVKMKEKGDIPEGYSVSREKKERFSLILESASTNQTSMYLCASSRTAREPTDTQYFGPGTRLTVL.

Judged by frequency, this clonotype is medium-sized. The CDR3 protein is CAINQAGEETQYF. The chain couples TRBV10-3 to TRBJ2-5; the D call of TRBD2 rests on TCRdb alone, since no DNA is present to check it. CDR1 and CDR2 from the germline V gene are ENHRY and SYGVKD. The length of the CDR3 is 13 residues.

J is TRBJ2-7 and V is TRBV11-2. In germline, CDR1 is SGHAT, CDR2 FQNNGV. CDR3 size: 14 residues. The CDR3 sequence: CASSLLGGSHEQYF. The entire variable domain, with the rest obtained from reference TRBV11-2 and TRBJ2-7, is as follows: EAGVAQSPRYKIIEKRQSVAFWCNPISGHATLYWYQQILGQGPKLLIQFQNNGVVDDSQLPKDRFSAERLKGVDSTLKIQPAKLEDSAVYLCASSLLGGSHEQYFGPGTRLTVT.

The V and J genes are TRBV7-9 and TRBJ1-1. The germline V gene encodes CDR1 SEHNR and CDR2 FQNEAQ (reference sequence). CDR3 length equals 13 residues. The CDR3 is CASSLDGYSEVFF.

J is TRBJ2-7 and V is TRBV10-3. Germline assignment: CDR1 ENHRY and CDR2 SYGVKD. This CDR3 region has 13 residues. The CDR3: CAISEGGSYEQYF.

The genes are TRBV2 and TRBJ2-7; TCRdb selects TRBD1, and the lack of DNA leaves this call unchecked. This CDR3 spans 12 amino acids. The V gene's germline CDR1 is SNHLY and CDR2 FYNNEI. This CDR3 is CASTDRTYEQYF.

Its frequency marks this clonotype as medium-sized. The rearrangement uses TRBV9 and TRBJ2-1; TCRdb's assignment of TRBD2 cannot be checked, as there is no DNA. Germline CDR1 and CDR2: SGDLS and YYNGEE. This CDR3 has 17 residues. This chain's CDR3 is CASSDPEGLAGYNEQFF.

Frequency places this clonotype as medium-sized. The chain employs TRBV29-1 and TRBJ1-1. Per germline, CDR1 SQVTM and CDR2 ANQGSEA. The length of the CDR3 is 12 residues. The CDR3 protein is CSVGGLETEAFF.

This chain connects TRBV2 to TRBJ2-7; TCRdb proposes TRBD2, but this gene call is untestable without DNA. CDR1 is SNHLY and CDR2 is FYNNEI in the germline V gene. CDR3 length: 14 amino acids. The CDR3 loop is CASSGGLAGGEQYF.

The chain recombines TRBV13 with TRBJ2-5; without DNA, the TCRdb call of TRBD2 cannot be checked. The CDR3 spans 15 residues. Germline assignment: CDR1 PRHDT and CDR2 FYEKMQ (reference sequence). This chain's CDR3 is CASSPTPGGGETQYF. Together with reference TRBV13 and TRBJ2-5, the CDR3 gives the full variable domain: AAGVIQSPRHLIKEKRETATLKCYPIPRHDTVYWYQQGPGQDPQFLISFYEKMQSDKGSIPDRFSAQQFSDYHSELNMSSLELGDSALYFCASSPTPGGGETQYFGPGTRLLVL.

This clonotype is medium-sized (0.01 to 0.1%) by frequency. This chain joins TRBV12-3 or TRBV12-4 and TRBJ2-7; the D call of TRBD1 rests on TCRdb alone, since no DNA is present to check it. The CDR3 is 16 amino acids. The CDR3 sequence: CASSFRRTGSSYEQYF.

This clonotype is labeled medium-sized based on frequency. The J gene is TRBJ2-7, the V gene TRBV11-1; the D call from TCRdb, TRBD1, cannot be confirmed without DNA. The CDR3 totals 13 residues. Germline CDR1 is SGHAT and CDR2 is FQDESV (reference sequence). The chain's CDR3 is CASRETGVHEQYF.

This clonotype is classed as medium-sized (0.01 to 0.1%) by frequency. The rearrangement links TRBV6-5 to TRBJ2-7; TCRdb's D gene call, TRBD2, goes unchecked for lack of DNA. This CDR3 is built from 16 residues. Germline loops: CDR1 MNHEY, CDR2 SVGAGI. CDR3 loop: CASSYSRLAGTYEQYF.

The chain joins TRBV24-1 to TRBJ2-3; the D gene TCRdb calls, TRBD1, cannot be checked with no DNA. This CDR3 has 15 residues. Germline V gene data show CDR1 as KGHDR and CDR2 as SFDVKD. This CDR3 reads CATSKDNFLTDTQYF.

CDR3 sequence reads: CASSKEEGLYEQYF. The V and J genes are TRBV21-1 and TRBJ2-7; TCRdb indicates TRBD2, and absent DNA this call remains unverified. TRBV21-1 is deemed a pseudogene. The CDR3 covers 14 residues.